This T cell receptor beta chain is drawn from a study of blood T cell repertoires in COVID-19. Across the study: From T cells, B-cell-depleted T cells, or PBMCs came the material, which was cDNA or gDNA.

The CDR3 contains 14 residues. V lost 4 bases, J lost 1 base, and 7 bases lay in between. CDR1 and CDR2 from the germline V gene are MNHEY and SMNVEV (reference sequence). How the authors handled the data: Amplification from reference gene primers served as the basis for estimated nucleated cell counts. Assay: immunoSEQ multiplex PCR; the TCRdb copy retains only in-frame clones and omits some. Clone size and the V and J calls come from that table; the DNA yielded D and trimming. Of under 250,000 clones detected, roughly four fifths appear once; the ten largest clones hold about 3%. About this clone: Within the sample, other DNA sequences also encode this same CDR3.

This TCR was sampled from a woman in her 30s who had recovered from COVID-19. The chain has TRBV27 and TRBJ2-2; D uncertain. Sequenced: peripheral blood. The CDR3 coding sequence is TGTGCCAGCAGTTCTCTAATGAACACCGGGGAGCTGTTTTTT. It encodes CASSSLMNTGELFF.